A selection of T cell receptor beta chains follows, all from one sample in a study of cytomegalovirus exposure and HLA in healthy donors. Only in-frame clones appear in the TCRdb table, and some are missing; sequencing was by immunoSEQ multiplex PCR. Of about 190,000 clones in the sample, roughly 80% were seen once. What was sequenced was PBMCs. The source is a woman in her 30s in good health and CMV-seropositive. Both conserved end residues are part of each CDR3. D genes are given only for firm matches. Clone size is not always given. Where it is, it says once, few, many or a class for expanded clones.

v_call	j_call	clone_size	d_call	cdr3_nt	cdr3_aa
TRBV10-3	TRBJ1-6	once	-	TGTGCCATCAGTGAGTCGACAGACTATAATTCACCCCTCCACTTT	CAISESTDYNSPLHF
TRBV9	TRBJ2-1	-	TRBD2	TGTGCCGGTCGAGCGGGAGTAAGATGCAATGAGCAGTTCTTC	CAGRAGVRCNEQFF
TRBV4-2	TRBJ1-1	few	-	TGTGCCAGCAGCCAATTAGCCAAGAACACTGAAGCTTTCTTT	CASSQLAKNTEAFF
TRBV29-1	TRBJ1-2	-	TRBD1	TGCAGCGTTGAAAGGGGGCGGAACTATGGCTACACCTTC	CSVERGRNYGYTF
TRBV4-3	TRBJ2-1	few	-	TGCGCCAGCAGCCATCTCCGCGAGGTGCGAGACAGCTCCTACAATGAGCAGTTCTTC	CASSHLREVRDSSYNEQFF
TRBV29-1	TRBJ1-2	-	TRBD1	TGCAGCGTTAACTGGAGGGACAGGTTCTATGGCTACACCTTC	CSVNWRDRFYGYTF
TRBV5-5	TRBJ1-1	-	-	TGTGCCAGCACCCCGGCCGGGGGGCGGACTGAAGCTTTCTTT	CASTPAGGRTEAFF
TRBV5-1	TRBJ2-1	-	-	TGCGCCAGCAGCCCCTGGACTAACAATGAGCAGTTCTTC	CASSPWTNNEQFF
TRBV5-6	TRBJ1-5	-	TRBD1	TGTGCCAGCAGCCGGACAGGGGGGGGCAATCAGCCCCAGCATTTT	CASSRTGGGNQPQHF
TRBV15	TRBJ2-1	once	-	TGTGCCACCAGCAGAGGGGGGCCCTCCTACAATGAGCAGTTCTTC	CATSRGGPSYNEQFF
TRBV19	TRBJ2-5	once	-	-	CASSMRRGLTFGQGTQYF
TRBV6-5	TRBJ1-6	few	-	TGTGCCAGCACCACAAGCTCCTATAATTCACCCCTCCACTTT	CASTTSSYNSPLHF
TRBV6-1	TRBJ1-4	-	TRBD1	TGTGCCAGCAGTCCAACAGGGGGCGGTGAAAAACTGTTTTTT	CASSPTGGGEKLFF
TRBV6-6	TRBJ2-5	few	-	TGTGCCAGCAGCAAGGGGGACGGGGGGATGGAGACCCAGTACTTC	CASSKGDGGMETQYF
TRBV4-1	TRBJ1-2	-	-	TGCGCCAGCAGCCAAATCCCCAGCTATGGCTACACCTTC	CASSQIPSYGYTF
TRBV5-4	TRBJ1-2	few	-	TGTGCCAGCAGCTTGGCCCTCTATGGCTACACCTTC	CASSLALYGYTF
TRBV30	TRBJ2-7	-	-	TGTGCCTGGAGTGTAGCAGGCTACGAGCAGTACTTC	CAWSVAGYEQYF
TRBV30	TRBJ2-7	-	-	TGTGCCTGGAGTGATCGACAGGAAGAGTACTTC	CAWSDRQEEYF
TRBV11-1	TRBJ1-2	few	-	TGTGCCAGCAGCTTAATCCGAACAGCTTTTATTGGTGGCTACACCTTC	CASSLIRTAFIGGYTF
TRBV14	TRBJ1-3	-	-	TGTGCCAGCAGCCAAGATAAGCCAGGGTTTGGAAACACCATATATTTT	CASSQDKPGFGNTIYF
TRBV9	TRBJ2-7	-	TRBD2	TGTGCCAGCAGCGTAGTCCAGGTAGCGGGCGAGCAGTACTTC	CASSVVQVAGEQYF
TRBV15	TRBJ2-7	-	-	TGTGCCACCAGCAGAGATGTAGGGGCCGAGCAGTACTTC	CATSRDVGAEQYF
TRBV30	TRBJ2-7	-	TRBD1	TGTGCCTGGAGTGGACAGGGCTACGAGCAGTACTTC	CAWSGQGYEQYF
TRBV29-1	TRBJ1-4	few	-	TGCAGCGCGGGAGGAACTAATGAAAAACTGTTTTTT	CSAGGTNEKLFF
TRBV30	TRBJ2-3	-	TRBD1	TGTGCCTGGAGGACAGGGGTTACGCAGTATTTT	CAWRTGVTQYF
TRBV18	TRBJ2-2	-	TRBD1	TGTGCCAGCTCAGGGCGACAGGGCCCTCGCGGGGAGCTGTTTTTT	CASSGRQGPRGELFF
TRBV4-3	TRBJ1-1	-	-	TGCGCCAGCAGCCAAGTCCGGGGTTACACTGAAGCTTTCTTT	CASSQVRGYTEAFF
TRBV4-2	TRBJ2-7	-	-	TGTGCCAGCAGCCAAGATGTAGCAGGGGACTCCTACGAGCAGTACTTC	CASSQDVAGDSYEQYF
TRBV19	TRBJ2-7	-	-	TGTGCCAGTAGTATACTCGGGGGATCCTACGAGCAGTACTTC	CASSILGGSYEQYF
TRBV5-1	TRBJ2-5	-	TRBD2	TGCGCCAGCAGCTGGGGGACTACTGGGCAAGAGACCCAGTACTTC	CASSWGTTGQETQYF
TRBV10-3	TRBJ2-7	-	-	TGTGCCATCAGTGAAACAGGCCCCGAGCAGTACTTC	CAISETGPEQYF
TRBV5-6	TRBJ1-2	-	-	TGTGCCAGCAGAAGTGGTTACGGGTTTAGCTATGGCTACACCTTC	CASRSGYGFSYGYTF
TRBV10-2	TRBJ2-3	-	TRBD2	TGCGCCAGCAGACACTTAAAGGGAGGGAGCACAGATACGCAGTATTTT	CASRHLKGGSTDTQYF
TRBV5-1	TRBJ2-7	-	TRBD2	TGCGCCAGCAGCTTCAGGACTAGCGGGAATTACGAGCAGTACTTC	CASSFRTSGNYEQYF
TRBV9	TRBJ2-7	-	TRBD1	TGTGCCAGCAGCGCCCAACAGGGGGCAATGGACGAGCAGTACTTC	CASSAQQGAMDEQYF
TRBV7-2	TRBJ2-1	few	TRBD2	TGTGCCAGCAGCTTAGTCAGCGGGAGGACCTACAATGAGCAGTTCTTC	CASSLVSGRTYNEQFF
TRBV27	TRBJ1-6	-	-	TGTGCCAGCAGTCTCGTCAGGCATAATTCACCCCTCCACTTT	CASSLVRHNSPLHF
TRBV30	TRBJ1-6	-	-	TGTGCCTGGGCAGGGGCCCTGGGCAATTCACCCCTCCACTTT	CAWAGALGNSPLHF
TRBV9	TRBJ2-3	-	-	TGTGCCAGCAGCGTAGCTACAGGGAGCACAGATACGCAGTATTTT	CASSVATGSTDTQYF
TRBV27	TRBJ1-5	-	-	TGTGCCAGCAGTTTATACGGCAGGGTAAGCAATCAGCCCCAGCATTTT	CASSLYGRVSNQPQHF
TRBV28	TRBJ2-5	-	TRBD2	TGTGCCAGCAGATCCGGGACTACACAAGAGACCCAGTACTTC	CASRSGTTQETQYF
TRBV28	TRBJ1-2	once	TRBD1	TGTGCCAGCAGTAACAGGGGAACCGGCTATGGCTACACCTTC	CASSNRGTGYGYTF
TRBV18	TRBJ2-1	once	-	TGTGCCAGCTCACCCGACAGGTGGCCCAACAATGAGCAGTTCTTC	CASSPDRWPNNEQFF
TRBV4-3	TRBJ2-1	-	-	TGCGCCAGCAGCCACACAGGTAGCTCGGCTGAGCAGTTCTTC	CASSHTGSSAEQFF
TRBV2	TRBJ2-1	-	TRBD1	TGTGCCAGCATGACCGACAGGGACAATGAGCAGTTCTTC	CASMTDRDNEQFF